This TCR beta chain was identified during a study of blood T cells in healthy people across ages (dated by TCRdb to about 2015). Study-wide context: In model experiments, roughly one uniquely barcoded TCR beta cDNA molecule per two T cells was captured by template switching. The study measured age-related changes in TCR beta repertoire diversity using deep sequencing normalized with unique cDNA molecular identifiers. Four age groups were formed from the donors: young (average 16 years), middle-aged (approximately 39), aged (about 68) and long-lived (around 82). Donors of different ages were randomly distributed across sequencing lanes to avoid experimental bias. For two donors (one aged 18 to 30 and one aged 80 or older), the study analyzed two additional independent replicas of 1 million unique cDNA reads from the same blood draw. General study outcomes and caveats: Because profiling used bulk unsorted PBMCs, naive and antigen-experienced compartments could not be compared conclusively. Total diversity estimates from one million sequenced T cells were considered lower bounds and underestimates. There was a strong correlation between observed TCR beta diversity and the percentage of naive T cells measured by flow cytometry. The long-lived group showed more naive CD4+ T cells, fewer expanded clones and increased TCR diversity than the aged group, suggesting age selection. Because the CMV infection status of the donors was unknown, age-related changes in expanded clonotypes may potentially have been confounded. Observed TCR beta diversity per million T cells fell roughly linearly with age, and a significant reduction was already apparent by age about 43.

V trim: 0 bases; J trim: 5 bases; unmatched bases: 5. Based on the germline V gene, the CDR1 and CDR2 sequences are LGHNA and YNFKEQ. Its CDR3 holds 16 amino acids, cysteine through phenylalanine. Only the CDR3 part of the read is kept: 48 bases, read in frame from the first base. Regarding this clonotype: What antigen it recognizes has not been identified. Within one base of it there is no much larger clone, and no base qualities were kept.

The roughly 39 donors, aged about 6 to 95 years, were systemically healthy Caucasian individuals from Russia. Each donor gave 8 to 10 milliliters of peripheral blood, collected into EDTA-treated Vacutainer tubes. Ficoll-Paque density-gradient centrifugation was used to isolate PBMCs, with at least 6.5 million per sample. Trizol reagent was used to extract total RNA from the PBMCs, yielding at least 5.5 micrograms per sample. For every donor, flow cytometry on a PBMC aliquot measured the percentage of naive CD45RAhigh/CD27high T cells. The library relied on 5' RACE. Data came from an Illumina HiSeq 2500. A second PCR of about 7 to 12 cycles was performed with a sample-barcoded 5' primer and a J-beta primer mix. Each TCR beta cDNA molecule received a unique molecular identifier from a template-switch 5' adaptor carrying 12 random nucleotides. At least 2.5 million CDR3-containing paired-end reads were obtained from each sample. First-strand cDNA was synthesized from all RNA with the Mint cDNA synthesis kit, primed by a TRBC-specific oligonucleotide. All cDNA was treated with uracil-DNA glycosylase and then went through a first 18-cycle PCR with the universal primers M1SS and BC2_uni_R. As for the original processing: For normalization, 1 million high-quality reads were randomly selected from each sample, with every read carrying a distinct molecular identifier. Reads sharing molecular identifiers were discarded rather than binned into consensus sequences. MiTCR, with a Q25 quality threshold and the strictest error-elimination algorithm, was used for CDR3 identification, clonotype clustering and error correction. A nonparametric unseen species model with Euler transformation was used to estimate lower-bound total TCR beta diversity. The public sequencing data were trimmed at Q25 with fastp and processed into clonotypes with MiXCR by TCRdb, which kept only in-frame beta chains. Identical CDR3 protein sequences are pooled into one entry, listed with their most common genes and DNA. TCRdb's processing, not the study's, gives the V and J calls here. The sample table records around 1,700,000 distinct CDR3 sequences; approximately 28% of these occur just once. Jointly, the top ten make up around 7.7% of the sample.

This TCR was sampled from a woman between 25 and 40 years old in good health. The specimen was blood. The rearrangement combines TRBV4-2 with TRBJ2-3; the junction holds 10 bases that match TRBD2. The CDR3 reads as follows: CASSQDQRGGGDTQYF. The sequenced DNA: TGTGCCAGCAGCCAAGATCAGCGGGGGGGTGGAGATACGCAGTATTTT.